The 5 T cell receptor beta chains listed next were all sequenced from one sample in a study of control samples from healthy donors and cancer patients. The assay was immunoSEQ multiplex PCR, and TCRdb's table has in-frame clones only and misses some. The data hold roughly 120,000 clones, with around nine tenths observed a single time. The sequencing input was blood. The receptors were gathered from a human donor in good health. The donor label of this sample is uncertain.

CDR3 residues: CASSADGNTEAFF. As DNA, the CDR3 is TGTGCCAGCAGTGCGGACGGGAACACTGAAGCTTTCTTT. V and J are TRBV12-3 or TRBV12-4 and TRBJ1-1; no clear D. The CDR3 contains 13 residues. The V and J ends lost 5 bases and 1 base respectively, with 8 bases between them.

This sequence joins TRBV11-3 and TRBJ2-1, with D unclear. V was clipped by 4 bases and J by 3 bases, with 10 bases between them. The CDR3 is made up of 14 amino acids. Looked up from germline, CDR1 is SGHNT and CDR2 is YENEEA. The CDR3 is CASSSRRDYNEQFF. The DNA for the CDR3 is TGTGCCAGCAGCTCCCGACGAGACTACAATGAGCAGTTCTTC. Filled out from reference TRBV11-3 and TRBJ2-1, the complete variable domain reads EAGVVQSPRYKIIEKKQPVAFWCNPISGHNTLYWYLQNLGQGPELLIRYENEEAVDDSQLPKDRFSAERLKGVDSTLKIQPAELGDSAVYLCASSSRRDYNEQFFGPGTRLTVL.

The CDR3 is CASSLSGGPNTGELFF. In DNA, the CDR3 is TGTGCCAGCAGCCTCAGCGGGGGCCCGAACACCGGGGAGCTGTTTTTT. The chain links TRBV5-4 to TRBJ2-2; 8 nucleotides align to TRBD2. CDR3 size: 16 residues. V trimming: 4 bases; J trimming: 0 bases; junction bases outside the gene matches: 5. The germline V gene has CDR1 SGHNT and CDR2 YYREEE (reference sequence).

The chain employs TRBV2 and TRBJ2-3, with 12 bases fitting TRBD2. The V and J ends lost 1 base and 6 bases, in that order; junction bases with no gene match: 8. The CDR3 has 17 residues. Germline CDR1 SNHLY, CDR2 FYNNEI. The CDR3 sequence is CASSEGLLAGGLDTQYF. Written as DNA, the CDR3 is TGTGCCAGCAGTGAAGGTTTACTAGCGGGGGGTTTGGATACGCAGTATTTT. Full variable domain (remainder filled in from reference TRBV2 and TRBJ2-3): EPEVTQTPSHQVTQMGQEVILRCVPISNHLYFYWYRQILGQKVEFLVSFYNNEISEKSEIFDDQFSVERPDGSNFTLKIRSTKLEDSAMYFCASSEGLLAGGLDTQYFGPGTRLTVL.

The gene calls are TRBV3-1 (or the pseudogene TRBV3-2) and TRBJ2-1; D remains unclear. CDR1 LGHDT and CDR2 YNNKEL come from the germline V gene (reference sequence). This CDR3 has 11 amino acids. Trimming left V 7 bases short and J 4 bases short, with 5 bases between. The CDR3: CASTGYNEQFF. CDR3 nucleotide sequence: TGTGCCAGCACTGGATACAATGAGCAGTTCTTC.